This TCR beta chain comes out of a study of OX40 agonist ivuxolimab in advanced cancers. The data were produced by immunoSEQ multiplex PCR, yet TCRdb's version contains in-frame clones alone and is incomplete. The data contain 70,000 or so clones, approximately 81% of them singletons. Sample: CD4+ or CD8+ T cells sorted from blood, taken in a trial of the OX40 agonist ivuxolimab. This clonotype was sampled from an adult with an advanced solid tumor such as melanoma, head and neck, liver or kidney cancer.

CDR3 sequence reads: CASSFSGRAGDNEQFF. For the CDR3, the DNA is TGTGCCAGCAGCTTTTCTGGACGCGCGGGCGACAATGAGCAGTTCTTC. The genes are TRBV11-2 and TRBJ2-1, with D possibly TRBD2 on 5 matching bases. With 3 bases removed from V and 5 bases from J, the gap between germline ends came to 17 bases. Looked up from germline, CDR1 is SGHAT and CDR2 is FQNNGV. This CDR3 is 16 amino acids long.